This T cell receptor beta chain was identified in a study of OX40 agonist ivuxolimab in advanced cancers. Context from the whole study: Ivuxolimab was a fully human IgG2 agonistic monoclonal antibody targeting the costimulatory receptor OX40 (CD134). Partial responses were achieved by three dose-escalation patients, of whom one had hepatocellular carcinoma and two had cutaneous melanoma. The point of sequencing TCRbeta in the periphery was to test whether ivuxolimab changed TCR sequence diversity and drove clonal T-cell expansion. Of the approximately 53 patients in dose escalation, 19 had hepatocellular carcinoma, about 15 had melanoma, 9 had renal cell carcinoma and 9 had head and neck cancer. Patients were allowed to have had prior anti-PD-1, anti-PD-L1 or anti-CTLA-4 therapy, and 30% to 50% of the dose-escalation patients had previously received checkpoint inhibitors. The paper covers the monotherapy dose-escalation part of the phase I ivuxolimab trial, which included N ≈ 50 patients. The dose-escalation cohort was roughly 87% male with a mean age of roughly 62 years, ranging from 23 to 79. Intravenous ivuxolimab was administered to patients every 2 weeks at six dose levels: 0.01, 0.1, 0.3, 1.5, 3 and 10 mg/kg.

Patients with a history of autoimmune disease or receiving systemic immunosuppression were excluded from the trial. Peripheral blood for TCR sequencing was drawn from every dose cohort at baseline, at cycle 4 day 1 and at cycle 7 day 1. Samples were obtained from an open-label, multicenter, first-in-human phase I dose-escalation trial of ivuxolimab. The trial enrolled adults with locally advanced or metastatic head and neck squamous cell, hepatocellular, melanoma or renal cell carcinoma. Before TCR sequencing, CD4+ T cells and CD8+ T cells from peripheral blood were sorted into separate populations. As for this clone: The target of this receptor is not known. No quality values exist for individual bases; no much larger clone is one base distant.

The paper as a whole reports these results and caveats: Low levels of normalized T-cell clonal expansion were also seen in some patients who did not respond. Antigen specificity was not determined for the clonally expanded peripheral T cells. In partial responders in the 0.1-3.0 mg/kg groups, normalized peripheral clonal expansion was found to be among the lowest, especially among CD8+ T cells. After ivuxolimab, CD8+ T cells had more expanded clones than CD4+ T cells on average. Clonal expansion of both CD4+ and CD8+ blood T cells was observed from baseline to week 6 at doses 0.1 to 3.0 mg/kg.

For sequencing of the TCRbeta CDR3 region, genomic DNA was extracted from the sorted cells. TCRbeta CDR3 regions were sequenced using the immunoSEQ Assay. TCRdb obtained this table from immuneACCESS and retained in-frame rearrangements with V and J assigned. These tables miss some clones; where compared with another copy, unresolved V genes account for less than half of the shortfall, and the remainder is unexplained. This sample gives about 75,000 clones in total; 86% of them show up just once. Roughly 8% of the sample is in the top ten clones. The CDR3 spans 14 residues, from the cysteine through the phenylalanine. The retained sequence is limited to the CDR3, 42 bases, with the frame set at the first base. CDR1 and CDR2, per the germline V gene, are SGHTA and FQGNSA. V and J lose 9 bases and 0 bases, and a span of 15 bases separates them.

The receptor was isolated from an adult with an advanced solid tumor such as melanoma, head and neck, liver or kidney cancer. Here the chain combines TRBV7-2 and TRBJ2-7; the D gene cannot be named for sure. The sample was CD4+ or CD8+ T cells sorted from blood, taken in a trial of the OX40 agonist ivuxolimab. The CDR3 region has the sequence CASVMASSSYEQYF. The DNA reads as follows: TGTGCCAGTGTAATGGCTTCGAGCTCCTACGAGCAGTACTTC.